This entry lists 17 T cell receptor beta chains sequenced from one sample in a study of T-cell memory formation after mild COVID-19. MiXCR, run by TCRdb on the 5' RACE reads, gives a single entry per CDR3 protein. The sample records 470,000 or so distinct CDR3 sequences, 15% to 20% being singletons. The sequenced sample was PBMCs or a T cell subset sorted from them (not recorded which). The source of these receptors is a man between 18 and 29 years old who had mild COVID-19 (a few samples of this study predate the infection). Cell type and time point are not known.

Concerning this clonotype: Germline and junction disagree at one end, which may indicate a read error. The rearrangement links TRBV4-1 to TRBJ2-5; maybe TRBD2 (6 bases). Germline V gives CDR1 MGHRA, CDR2 YSYEKL. The CDR3 has 15 residues. The CDR3 sequence: CASSQDEAGGETQCF. The CDR3 DNA reads TGCGCCAGCAGCCAAGATGAAGCGGGCGGCGAGACCCAGTGCTTC.

This clonotype has a handful of counts. V and J are TRBV20-1 and TRBJ2-3, with TRBD1 as a possible D gene (8 bases). Trimming shortened V by 1 base and J by 1 base, and 18 bases separated the two germline ends. This CDR3 is built from 17 residues. CDR1 is DFQATT and CDR2 is SNEGSKA in the germline V gene (reference sequence). CDR3 sequence (DNA): TGCAGTGCTAGAGCTCTTGGACAGGGAGGGCGCACAGATACGCAGTATTTT. As protein: CSARALGQGGRTDTQYF.

The table lists this clonotype with a few counts. The rearrangement uses TRBV3-1 and TRBJ2-5, with TRBD1 matching 10 bases. The CDR3 runs 19 residues. V trimming: 4 bases; J trimming: 5 bases; junction bases outside the gene matches: 19. CDR1 is LGHDT, CDR2 YNNKEL, per germline (reference sequence). As DNA, the CDR3 is TGTGCCAGCAGCCTCCCGGGACAGGGGTCGGCCTTGCATCTGGAGACCCAGTACTTC. Translation gives CASSLPGQGSALHLETQYF.

The V gene is TRBV5-1, the J gene TRBJ2-2; D ambiguous. CDR3 length: 15 residues. The germline gives CDR1 SGHRS, CDR2 YFSETQ. Trimming took off 0 bases at V and 7 bases at J, with 13 bases between the two ends. Here the CDR3 reads CASSLVPPVVGELFF. The CDR3 DNA follows: TGCGCCAGCAGCTTGGTTCCCCCTGTGGTCGGGGAGCTGTTTTTT.

In this sample, this clonotype turned up a few times. The rearrangement uses TRBV23-1 and TRBJ1-1; possibly TRBD1 for D (6 bases). TRBV23-1 is sorted into the ORF group, with uncertain function. V was shortened by 8 bases and J by 1 base, with 14 bases between the two germline ends. CDR3 length: 14 residues. The CDR3 spells CASSLGTTNTEAFF. DNA of the CDR3: TGCGCCAGCTCCCTCGGGACAACGAACACTGAAGCTTTCTTT.

This clonotype turned up a few times. J is TRBJ2-3 and V is TRBV6-2 or TRBV6-3, with a possible D match to TRBD2 (6 bases). The CDR3 runs to 14 residues. V shed 2 bases and J shed 2 bases, with 8 bases lying between them. Germline assignment: CDR1 MNHEY and CDR2 SVGEGT. This chain's CDR3 is CASSYQDYTDTQYF. The CDR3 DNA sequence: TGTGCCAGCAGTTACCAGGACTACACAGATACGCAGTATTTT.

This clonotype was counted between two and nine times. The CDR3 sequence: CASSRNFRGREQYV. CDR3 DNA sequence: TGTGCCAGCAGCCGAAACTTCAGGGGGCGCGAGCAGTACGTC. The J gene is TRBJ2-7, the V gene TRBV28, with 8 bases fitting TRBD1. V gave up 6 bases and J gave up 6 bases; unmatched junction bases: 10. CDR3 length: 14 residues. Germline CDR1 MDHEN, CDR2 SYDVKM.

This CDR3 reads CASSLEHFYGYTF. For the CDR3, the DNA is TGCGCCAGCAGCTTAGAGCATTTCTATGGCTACACCTTC. The V gene is TRBV5-1, the J gene TRBJ1-2; D is unclear. V lost 2 bases, J lost 4 bases, and 9 bases lay in between. The germline V gene has CDR1 SGHRS and CDR2 YFSETQ. This CDR3 contains 13 residues.

The chain couples TRBV10-1 to TRBJ2-1; D may be TRBD1 (6 bases). There are 14 residues in the CDR3. Germline V CDR1 and CDR2: WNHNN, SYGVQD (reference sequence). Trimming pared 5 bases from V and 6 bases from J, leaving 14 bases between. DNA for the CDR3: TGCGCCAGCAGTTATACCGGGACACCCAATGAGCAGTTCTTC. Amino acid sequence: CASSYTGTPNEQFF.

The rearrangement joins TRBV5-1 to TRBJ2-7; D call uncertain. In germline, CDR1 is SGHRS, CDR2 YFSETQ. The length of the CDR3 is 14 residues. Trimming pared 1 base from V and 2 bases from J, leaving 10 bases between. The CDR3 here is CASSLRSRTYEQYF. CDR3 in DNA: TGCGCCAGCAGCTTGAGGTCCCGGACCTACGAGCAGTACTTC. The full variable domain, completed using reference TRBV5-1 and TRBJ2-7, is KAGVTQTPRYLIKTRGQQVTLSCSPISGHRSVSWYQQTPGQGLQFLFEYFSETQRNKGNFPGRFSGRQFSNSRSEMNVSTLELGDSALYLCASSLRSRTYEQYFGPGTRLTVT.

The chain links TRBV29-1 to TRBJ2-3; possibly TRBD2 for D (5 bases). Germline V gene data show CDR1 as SQVTM and CDR2 as ANQGSEA. Deletions cut 3 bases from V and 1 base from J, with 11 bases between. This CDR3 has 14 amino acids. The CDR3 region has the DNA TGCAGCGTTGAGCGAGGGTTCGGCACAGATACGCAGTATTTT. This gives the protein CSVERGFGTDTQYF.

In this sample, this clonotype turned up many times. The V call is TRBV28, the J call TRBJ1-1; D may be TRBD1 (5 bases). Germline CDR1 and CDR2: MDHEN and SYDVKM. Trimming removed 1 base from V and 10 bases from J, with 16 bases in between. This CDR3 has 14 residues. The CDR3 spells CASSLLGTGELAFF. The CDR3 DNA is TGTGCCAGCAGTTTATTGGGGACGGGGGAATTAGCTTTCTTT.

This chain uses TRBV20-1 with TRBJ2-7; D remains ambiguous. Trimming cost V 2 bases and J 4 bases, with 6 bases left between them. The length of the CDR3 is 11 residues. Germline V CDR1 and CDR2: DFQATT, SNEGSKA (reference sequence). The CDR3 loop reads CSARSFYEQYV. The CDR3 nucleotides are TGCAGTGCTAGATCATTTTACGAGCAGTACGTC.

This sequence joins TRBV7-9 and TRBJ2-6, with 10 bases that match TRBD1. The V and J ends lost 2 bases and 3 bases, in that order; junction bases with no gene match: 13. CDR3 length: 20 amino acids. Germline V gene lookup returns CDR1 SEHNR and CDR2 FQNEAQ (reference sequence). CDR3 loop: CASSLWIPGQGLFGANVLTF. The CDR3 bases are TGTGCCAGCAGCTTATGGATACCGGGACAGGGGCTGTTTGGGGCCAACGTCCTGACTTTC. Full variable domain (remainder filled in from reference TRBV7-9 and TRBJ2-6): DTGVSQNPRHKITKRGQNVTFRCDPISEHNRLYWYRQTLGQGPEFLTYFQNEAQLEKSRLLSDRFSAERPKGSFSTLEIQRTEQGDSAMYLCASSLWIPGQGLFGANVLTFGAGSRLTVL.

This clonotype has a handful of counts. This sequence joins TRBV5-1 and TRBJ2-2; no definite D call. The CDR3 length is 15 residues. Trimming pared 2 bases from V and 4 bases from J, leaving 12 bases between. CDR1 and CDR2 from the germline V gene are SGHRS and YFSETQ. The CDR3 is CASSFVESGTGELFF. The CDR3 bases are TGCGCCAGCAGCTTCGTTGAGTCGGGCACCGGGGAGCTGTTTTTT.

V gene TRBV20-1 combines with J gene TRBJ1-2, with D unresolved. The ends were cut back, 0 bases at V and 1 base at J, with 9 bases in the middle. The CDR3 extends over 14 amino acids. The germline gives CDR1 DFQATT, CDR2 SNEGSKA (reference sequence). The CDR3 here is CSARDRRFNYGYTF. DNA for the CDR3: TGCAGTGCTAGAGATCGCCGATTTAACTATGGCTACACCTTC.

The chain combines TRBV23-1 with TRBJ1-1; possible D gene TRBD1, 6 bases. TRBV23-1 is recorded as an ORF, its role being uncertain. V lost 4 bases to trimming and J lost 2 bases, with 26 bases between them. This CDR3 spans 19 amino acids. CDR3 protein: CASSPLGAGRGPSNTEAFF. CDR3 nucleotide sequence: TGCGCCAGCAGTCCCCTCGGGGCGGGCAGGGGTCCCTCAAACACTGAAGCTTTCTTT.